Below are 20 T cell receptor beta chains sequenced from a single sample in a study of blood T cell repertoires in COVID-19. The data were produced by immunoSEQ multiplex PCR, yet TCRdb's version contains in-frame clones alone and is incomplete. The profile shows about 360,000 clones, about 86% of them singletons. The material sequenced was peripheral blood. The origin of the receptors is an older woman with COVID-19, enrolled during active disease.

CDR3 sequence reads: CASSPARGSYEQYF. The CDR3 DNA is TGTGCCAGCAGTCCCGCCCGGGGGTCCTACGAGCAGTACTTC. This chain links TRBV6-5 with TRBJ2-7, with D possibly matching TRBD2 (6 bases). Germline V gene data show CDR1 as MNHEY and CDR2 as SVGAGI. This CDR3 spans 14 amino acids. Trimming removed 5 bases from V and 1 base from J, with 12 bases in between.

This chain joins TRBV19 and TRBJ1-5; 7 positions agree with TRBD1. J lost 5 bases, V lost 1 base, and 11 bases had no gene match. The CDR3 is made up of 17 amino acids. CDR1 LNHDA and CDR2 SQIVND come from the germline V gene (reference sequence). DNA of the CDR3: TGTGCCAGTAGTATAGTGTACGACAGGGTAAAGGATCAGCCCCAGCATTTT. Translation: CASSIVYDRVKDQPQHF.

The CDR3 region has the DNA TGCGCCAGCAGCTTGGCAGGGGGCGTAAACGAAAAACTGTTTTTT. It translates to CASSLAGGVNEKLFF. The rearrangement links TRBV5-1 to TRBJ1-4; 8 nucleotides agree with TRBD1. The CDR3 sequence is 15 residues long. Germline V CDR1 and CDR2: SGHRS, YFSETQ. V lost 0 bases and J lost 8; bases outside the gene matches: 6.

The chain employs TRBV19 and TRBJ2-2; no reliable D call. V lost 6 bases and J lost 5, with 13 bases in between. The CDR3 contains 14 residues. The V gene's germline CDR1 is LNHDA and CDR2 SQIVND (reference sequence). Here the CDR3 reads CASSLSSLTGELFF. The DNA of the CDR3 is TGTGCCAGTAGCCTTTCCTCTTTGACCGGGGAGCTGTTTTTT.

This clone was detected only a few times. The genes are TRBV3-1 (or the pseudogene TRBV3-2) and TRBJ1-4; D may be TRBD1 (6 bases). This CDR3 region has 15 residues. Between the trimmed V and J ends, which lost 1 base and 7 bases, there was a span of 13 bases. Germline V CDR1 and CDR2: LGHDT, YNNKEL (reference sequence). In nucleotides, the CDR3 is TGTGCCAGCAGCCAAGTAGGGGGGGCGCGTGAAAAACTGTTTTTT. It encodes CASSQVGGAREKLFF.

The V gene is TRBV19, the J gene TRBJ1-2; D remains ambiguous. The CDR3 length is 15 residues. Trimming shortened V by 9 bases and J by 2 bases, and 19 bases separated the two germline ends. CDR1 is LNHDA, CDR2 SQIVND, per germline (reference sequence). CDR3 region: CASGDGWGVNYGYTF. CDR3 in DNA: TGTGCCAGCGGGGATGGCTGGGGTGTAAACTATGGCTACACCTTC. Combining the CDR3 with reference TRBV19 and TRBJ1-2 gives the whole variable domain DGGITQSPKYLFRKEGQNVTLSCEQNLNHDAMYWYRQDPGQGLRLIYYSQIVNDFQKGDIAEGYSVSREKKESFPLTVTSAQKNPTAFYLCASGDGWGVNYGYTFGSGTRLTVV.

This chain links TRBV5-8 with TRBJ1-4; TRBD1 might be the D (6 bases). The CDR3 covers 17 residues. V shed 4 bases and J shed 4 bases, with 20 bases lying between them. CDR1 and CDR2 (germline): SGHTS, YDEGEE. The CDR3 reads CASSGGYGQLDNEKLFF. In nucleotides, the CDR3 is TGTGCCAGCAGCGGGGGATACGGACAGCTTGATAATGAAAAACTGTTTTTT. Based on the CDR3 plus reference TRBV5-8 and TRBJ1-4, the full variable domain is EAGVTQSPTHLIKTRGQQATLRCSPISGHTSVYWYQQALGLGLQFLLWYDEGEERNRGNFPPRFSGRQFPNYSSELNVNALELEDSALYLCASSGGYGQLDNEKLFFGSGTQLSVL.

The chain recombines TRBV10-3 with TRBJ1-1, with 7 bases aligning to TRBD1. The CDR3 length is 14 residues. Germline V gene sequence: CDR1 ENHRY, CDR2 SYGVKD. The trim removed 6 bases at V and 3 bases at J, leaving 7 bases unmatched. This chain's CDR3 is CAISVTGKDTEAFF. The CDR3 nucleotides read TGTGCCATCAGCGTGACAGGGAAGGACACTGAAGCTTTCTTT.

J is TRBJ1-2 and V is TRBV3-1 (or the pseudogene TRBV3-2), with D tentatively TRBD1 (6 bases). Trimming pared 3 bases from V and 6 bases from J, leaving 11 bases between. The germline V gene has CDR1 LGHDT and CDR2 YNNKEL (reference sequence). The CDR3 is 13 amino acids. This CDR3 reads CASSQGARNGYTF. DNA of the CDR3: TGTGCCAGCAGCCAGGGGGCGAGGAATGGCTACACCTTC.

J is TRBJ2-4 and V is TRBV7-7; D is possibly TRBD2 (6 bases). CDR3 length: 17 residues. Per germline, CDR1 SSHAT and CDR2 FNYEAQ (reference sequence). Trimming pared 5 bases from V and 1 base from J, leaving 18 bases between. CDR3 nucleotides: TGTGCCAGCAGCCTAGAGAGGGCGGCGGGGGCCAAAAACATTCAGTACTTC. This translates into CASSLERAAGAKNIQYF. The entire variable domain, with the rest obtained from reference TRBV7-7 and TRBJ2-4, is as follows: GAGVSQSPRYKVTKRGQDVTLRCDPISSHATLYWYQQALGQGPEFLTYFNYEAQPDKSGLPSDRFSAERPEGSISTLTIQRTEQRDSAMYRCASSLERAAGAKNIQYFGAGTRLSVL.

The chain links TRBV12-3 or TRBV12-4 to TRBJ2-7, with TRBD1 matching over 8 bases. This CDR3 is 13 amino acids long. V shed 8 bases and J 0 bases; nucleotides not matched to a gene: 3. The CDR3 bases are TGTGCCAGCCGCGGACAGGGCTCCTACGAGCAGTACTTC. It translates to CASRGQGSYEQYF.

J is TRBJ2-7 and V is TRBV5-1, with TRBD1 matching 8 bases. The trim removed 1 base at V and 5 bases at J, leaving 8 bases unmatched. Germline assignment: CDR1 SGHRS and CDR2 YFSETQ. The CDR3 has 15 amino acids. The CDR3 loop is CASSLLAGGADEQYF. The DNA for the CDR3 is TGCGCCAGCAGCTTGTTGGCAGGGGGCGCGGACGAGCAGTACTTC.

The chain is built from TRBV9 and TRBJ2-2, with 16 bases identical to TRBD2. V was clipped by 3 bases and J by 3 bases; unmatched bases: 5. This CDR3 region has 18 residues. Germline CDR1 reads SGDLS; CDR2 reads YYNGEE. The CDR3 spells CASSDTGTSGGDTGELFF. The CDR3 bases are TGTGCCAGCAGCGACACCGGGACTAGCGGGGGGGACACCGGGGAGCTGTTTTTT.

The chain has TRBV6-5 and TRBJ1-2, with 7 bases lining up with TRBD1. Per the germline V gene, CDR1 is MNHEY and CDR2 is SVGAGI. The trim removed 4 bases at V and 8 bases at J, leaving 7 bases unmatched. The CDR3 spans 13 residues. For the CDR3, the DNA is TGTGCCAGCAGTTGGACAGGTCGGGGGGGCTACACCTTC. It encodes CASSWTGRGGYTF.

The chain uses TRBV19 and TRBJ2-2; D is perhaps TRBD1 (6 bases). This CDR3 region has 14 residues. The germline gives CDR1 LNHDA, CDR2 SQIVND (reference sequence). The V and J ends lost 3 bases and 4 bases respectively, with 9 bases between them. The CDR3 protein is CASSITGFTGELFF. CDR3 in DNA: TGTGCCAGTAGTATTACAGGGTTCACCGGGGAGCTGTTTTTT.

This chain links TRBV10-3 with TRBJ2-3; the D gene is possibly TRBD1 (6 bases). CDR1 ENHRY and CDR2 SYGVKD come from the germline V gene. The V end was cut by 10 bases, the J end by 6 bases, with 14 bases between. The CDR3 is made up of 12 amino acids. CDR3 nucleotides: TGTGCCACCCTCGGGACAACTGATACGCAGTATTTT. Protein product: CATLGTTDTQYF.

This clone has just a few counts. Other DNA sequences in this sample translate to the same CDR3. The chain combines TRBV7-2 with TRBJ1-6; TRBD1 matches at 7 bases. The CDR3 has 15 residues. From germline, CDR1 is SGHTA and CDR2 FQGNSA. J gave up 7 bases and V 5 bases, and 8 bases lay outside the gene matches. The CDR3 region has the DNA TGTGCCAGCAGCCCAAGACAGGGCGGCAATTCACCCCTCCACTTT. As protein: CASSPRQGGNSPLHF.

The chain joins TRBV4-1 to TRBJ1-5; D call uncertain. This CDR3 has 15 amino acids. V was clipped by 2 bases and J by 0 bases, with 8 bases between them. CDR1 is MGHRA, CDR2 YSYEKL, per germline. CDR3 region: CASSQYTDSNQPQHF. The CDR3 nucleotides read TGCGCCAGCAGCCAATACACAGATAGCAATCAGCCCCAGCATTTT.

This chain joins TRBV19 and TRBJ1-4; 7 bases line up with TRBD1. The CDR3 sequence is 15 residues long. From germline, CDR1 is LNHDA and CDR2 SQIVND (reference sequence). The J segment lost 11 bases and the V segment lost 5 bases, leaving 14 bases of the junction unmatched. As DNA, the CDR3 is TGTGCCAGTAGTCCCCAAGGACAGGTTTCGTCTAAACTGTTTTTT. It encodes CASSPQGQVSSKLFF.

The chain joins TRBV6-6 to TRBJ1-2; TRBD1 matches at 10 bases. The V segment lost 5 bases and the J segment 4 bases; nucleotides outside the gene matches: 10. Germline lookup yields CDR1 MNHNY and CDR2 SVGAGI (reference sequence). CDR3 length: 16 amino acids. The CDR3 spells CASSPGGTGAGYGYTF. CDR3 bases: TGTGCCAGCAGTCCAGGCGGGACAGGGGCGGGCTATGGCTACACCTTC.